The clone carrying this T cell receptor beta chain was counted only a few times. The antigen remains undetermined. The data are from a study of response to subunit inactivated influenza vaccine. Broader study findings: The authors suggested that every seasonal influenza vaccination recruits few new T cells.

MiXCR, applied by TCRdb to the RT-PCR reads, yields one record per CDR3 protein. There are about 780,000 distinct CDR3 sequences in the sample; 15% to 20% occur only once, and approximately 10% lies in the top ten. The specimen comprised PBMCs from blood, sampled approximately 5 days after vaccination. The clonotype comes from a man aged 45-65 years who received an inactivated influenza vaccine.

The CDR3 coding sequence is TGCAGCGTTGATGGCGGGGGGGCCGTCCATGAGCAGTTCTTC. It codes for CSVDGGGAVHEQFF. This chain links TRBV29-1 with TRBJ2-1, with TRBD2 matching over 9 bases. CDR3 length: 14 amino acids. The junction had 8 bases not matched to a gene; V was cut back by 3 bases and J by 8 bases. From germline, CDR1 is SQVTM and CDR2 ANQGSEA.